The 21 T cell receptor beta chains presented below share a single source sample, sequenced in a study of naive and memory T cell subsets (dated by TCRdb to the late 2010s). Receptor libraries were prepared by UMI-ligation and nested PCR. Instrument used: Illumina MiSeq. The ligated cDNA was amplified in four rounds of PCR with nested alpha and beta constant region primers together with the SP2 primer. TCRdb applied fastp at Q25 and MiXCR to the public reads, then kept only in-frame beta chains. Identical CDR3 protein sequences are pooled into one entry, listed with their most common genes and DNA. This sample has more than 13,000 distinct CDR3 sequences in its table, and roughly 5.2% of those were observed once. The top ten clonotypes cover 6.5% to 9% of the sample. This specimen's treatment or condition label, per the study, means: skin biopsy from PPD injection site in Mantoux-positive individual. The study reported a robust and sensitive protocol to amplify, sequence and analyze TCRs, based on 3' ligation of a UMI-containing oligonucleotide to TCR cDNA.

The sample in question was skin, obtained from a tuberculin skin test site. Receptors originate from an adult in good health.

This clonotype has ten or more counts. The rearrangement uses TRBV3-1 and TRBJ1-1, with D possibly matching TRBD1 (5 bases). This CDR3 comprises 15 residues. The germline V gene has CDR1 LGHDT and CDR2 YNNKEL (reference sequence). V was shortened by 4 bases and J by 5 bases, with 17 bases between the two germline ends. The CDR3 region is CASSPRTREGTEAFF. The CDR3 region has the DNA TGTGCCAGCAGCCCCAGGACCAGGGAGGGGACTGAAGCTTTCTTT.

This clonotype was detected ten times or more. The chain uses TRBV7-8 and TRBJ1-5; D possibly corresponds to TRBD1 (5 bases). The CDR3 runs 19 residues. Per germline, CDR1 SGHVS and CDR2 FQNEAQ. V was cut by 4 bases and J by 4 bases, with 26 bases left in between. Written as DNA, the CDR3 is TGTGCCAGCAGCTCCCCCCCCAGGGAGGTCGTTTTGGGGAATCAGCCCCAGCATTTT. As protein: CASSSPPREVVLGNQPQHF.

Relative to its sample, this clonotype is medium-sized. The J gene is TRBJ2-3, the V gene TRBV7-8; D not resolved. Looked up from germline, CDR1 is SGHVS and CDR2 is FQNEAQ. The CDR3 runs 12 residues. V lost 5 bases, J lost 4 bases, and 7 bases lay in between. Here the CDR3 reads CASSTRADTQYF. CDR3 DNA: TGTGCCAGCAGCACCCGCGCAGATACGCAGTATTTT.

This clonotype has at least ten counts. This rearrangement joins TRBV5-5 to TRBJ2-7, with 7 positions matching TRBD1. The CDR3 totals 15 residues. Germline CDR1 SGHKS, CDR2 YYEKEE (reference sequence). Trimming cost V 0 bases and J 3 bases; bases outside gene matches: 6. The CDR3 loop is CASSLATGMVYEQYF. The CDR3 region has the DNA TGTGCCAGCAGCTTGGCGACAGGGATGGTCTACGAGCAGTACTTC.

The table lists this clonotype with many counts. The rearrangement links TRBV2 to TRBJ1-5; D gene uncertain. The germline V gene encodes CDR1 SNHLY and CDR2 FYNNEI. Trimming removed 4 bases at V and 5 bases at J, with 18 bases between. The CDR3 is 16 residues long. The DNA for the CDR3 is TGTGCCAGCAGTGGTAAAAGGAGCGTTGGAGATCAGCCCCAGCATTTT. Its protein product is CASSGKRSVGDQPQHF.

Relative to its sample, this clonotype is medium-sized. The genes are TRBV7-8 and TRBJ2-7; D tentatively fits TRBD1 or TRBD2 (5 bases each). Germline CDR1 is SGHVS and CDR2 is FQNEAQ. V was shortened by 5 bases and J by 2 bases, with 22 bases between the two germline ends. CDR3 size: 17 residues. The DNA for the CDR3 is TGTGCCAGCAGCCGCTCTTTAGGGACGGATCCTACCTACGAGCAGTACTTC. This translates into CASSRSLGTDPTYEQYF.

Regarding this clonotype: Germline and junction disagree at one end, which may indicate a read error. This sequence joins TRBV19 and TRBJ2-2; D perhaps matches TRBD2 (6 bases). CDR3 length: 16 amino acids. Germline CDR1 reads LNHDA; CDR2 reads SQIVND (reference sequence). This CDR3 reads CASSIGRGLEKGEMFF. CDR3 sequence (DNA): TGTGCCAGTAGTATAGGGAGGGGATTGGAAAAAGGGGAGATGTTTTTT.

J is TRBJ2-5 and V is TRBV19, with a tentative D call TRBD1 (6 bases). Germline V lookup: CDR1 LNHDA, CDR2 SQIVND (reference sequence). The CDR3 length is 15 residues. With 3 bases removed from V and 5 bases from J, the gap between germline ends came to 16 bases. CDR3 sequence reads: CASSMEQGSVETQYF. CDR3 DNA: TGTGCCAGTAGTATGGAGCAGGGGAGTGTGGAGACCCAGTACTTC.

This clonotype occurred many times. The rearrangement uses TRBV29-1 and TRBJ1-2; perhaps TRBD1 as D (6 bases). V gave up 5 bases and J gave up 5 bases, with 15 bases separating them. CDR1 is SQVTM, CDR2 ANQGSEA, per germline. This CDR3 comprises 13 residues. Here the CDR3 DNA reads TGCAGCGTTCAAAAGGGACAAGAATATGGCTACACCTTC. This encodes CSVQKGQEYGYTF.

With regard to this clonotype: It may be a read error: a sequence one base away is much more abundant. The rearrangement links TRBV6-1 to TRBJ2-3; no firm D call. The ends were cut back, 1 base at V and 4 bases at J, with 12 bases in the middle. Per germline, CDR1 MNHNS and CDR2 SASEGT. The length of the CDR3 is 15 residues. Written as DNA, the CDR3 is TGTGCCAGCAGTGAAGACAAAGGGTCGTCAGATACGCAGTATTTT. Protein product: CASSEDKGSSDTQYF.

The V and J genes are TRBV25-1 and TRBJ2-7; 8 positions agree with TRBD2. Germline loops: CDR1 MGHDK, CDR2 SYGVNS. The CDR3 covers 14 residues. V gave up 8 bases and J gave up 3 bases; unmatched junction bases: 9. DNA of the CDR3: TGTGCCAGCTCCTTTAGCGGGAATCTCTACGAGCAGTACTTC. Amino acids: CASSFSGNLYEQYF.

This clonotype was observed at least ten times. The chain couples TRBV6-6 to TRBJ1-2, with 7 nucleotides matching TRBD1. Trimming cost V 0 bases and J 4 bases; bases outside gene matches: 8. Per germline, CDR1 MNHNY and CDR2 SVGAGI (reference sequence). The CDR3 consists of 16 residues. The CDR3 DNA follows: TGTGCCAGCAGTTACTCCCAGGACAGGCCGGGCTATGGCTACACCTTC. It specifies CASSYSQDRPGYGYTF.

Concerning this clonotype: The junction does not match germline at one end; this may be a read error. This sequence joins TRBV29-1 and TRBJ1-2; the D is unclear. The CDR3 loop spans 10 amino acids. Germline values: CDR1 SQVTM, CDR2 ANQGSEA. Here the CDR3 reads CSSHEGGDTF. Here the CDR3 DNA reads TGCAGCTCCCACGAAGGTGGCGACACCTTC.

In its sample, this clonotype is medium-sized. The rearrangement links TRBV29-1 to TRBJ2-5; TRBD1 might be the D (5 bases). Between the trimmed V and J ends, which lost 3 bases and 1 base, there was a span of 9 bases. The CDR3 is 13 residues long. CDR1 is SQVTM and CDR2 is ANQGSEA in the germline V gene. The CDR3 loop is CSVEVGAQETQYF. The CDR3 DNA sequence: TGCAGCGTTGAGGTTGGGGCCCAAGAGACCCAGTACTTC.

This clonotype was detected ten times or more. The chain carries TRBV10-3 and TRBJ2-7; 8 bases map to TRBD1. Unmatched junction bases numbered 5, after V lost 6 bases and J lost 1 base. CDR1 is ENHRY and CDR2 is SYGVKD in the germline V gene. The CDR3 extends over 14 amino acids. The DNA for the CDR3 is TGTGCCATCAGGGGGACAGGATTTTCCTACGAGCAGTACTTC. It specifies CAIRGTGFSYEQYF.

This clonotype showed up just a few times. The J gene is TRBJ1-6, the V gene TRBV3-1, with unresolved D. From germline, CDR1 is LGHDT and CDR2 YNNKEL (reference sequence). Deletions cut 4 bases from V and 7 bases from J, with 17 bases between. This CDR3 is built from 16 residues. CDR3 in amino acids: CASSRWAKLGNSPLHF. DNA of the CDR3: TGTGCCAGCAGCCGGTGGGCAAAACTTGGGAATTCACCCCTCCACTTT.

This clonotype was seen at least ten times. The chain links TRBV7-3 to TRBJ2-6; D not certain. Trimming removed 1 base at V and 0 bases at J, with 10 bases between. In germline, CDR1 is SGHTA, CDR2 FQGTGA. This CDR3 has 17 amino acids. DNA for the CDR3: TGTGCCAGCAGCTTAATTGCAGAGCCCTCTGGGGCCAACGTCCTGACTTTC. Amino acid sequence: CASSLIAEPSGANVLTF.

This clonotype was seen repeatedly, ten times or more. CDR3 sequence reads: CSAGGQGAQMYTEAFF. CDR3 DNA sequence: TGCAGTGCTGGGGGACAGGGGGCCCAGATGTACACTGAAGCTTTCTTT. V gene TRBV20-1 combines with J gene TRBJ1-1; 12 bases line up with TRBD1. Germline assignment: CDR1 DFQATT and CDR2 SNEGSKA (reference sequence). V was clipped by 5 bases and J by 3 bases; unmatched bases: 10. This CDR3 comprises 16 residues.

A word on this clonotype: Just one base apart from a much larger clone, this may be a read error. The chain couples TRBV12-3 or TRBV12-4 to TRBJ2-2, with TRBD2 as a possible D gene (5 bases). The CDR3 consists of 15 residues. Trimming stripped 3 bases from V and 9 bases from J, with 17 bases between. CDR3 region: CASSLSVDCGRELFF. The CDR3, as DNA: TGTGCCAGCAGTTTGAGTGTGGACTGTGGCCGGGAGCTGTTTTTT.

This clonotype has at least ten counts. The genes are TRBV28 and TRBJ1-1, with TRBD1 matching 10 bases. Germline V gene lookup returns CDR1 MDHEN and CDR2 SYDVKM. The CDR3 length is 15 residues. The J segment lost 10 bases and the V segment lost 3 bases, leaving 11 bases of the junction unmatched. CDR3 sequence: CASSFLSGTGDGAFF. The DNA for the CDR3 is TGTGCCAGCAGTTTCCTCTCCGGGACAGGGGACGGAGCTTTCTTT.

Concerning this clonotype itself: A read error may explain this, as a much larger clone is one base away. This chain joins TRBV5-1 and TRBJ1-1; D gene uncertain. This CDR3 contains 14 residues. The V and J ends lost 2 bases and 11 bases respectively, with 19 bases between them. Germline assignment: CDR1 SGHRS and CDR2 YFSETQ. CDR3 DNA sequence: TGCGCCAGCAGCTTCGGGTCTAGTAATATTGTGGCTTTCTTT. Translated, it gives CASSFGSSNIVAFF.